This T cell receptor beta chain emerged from a study of T cells in Graves' hyperthyroidism and ophthalmopathy. Notes on the study in general: A model built on 13 V-J features separated ophthalmopathy from stable hyperthyroidism. Ophthalmopathy got predicted by the model a median about 6.5 months before its onset.

Concerning this clonotype itself: As yet, its antigen is unknown.

The junction had 12 bases not matched to a gene; V was cut back by 8 bases and J by 4 bases. This CDR3 spans 15 amino acids. Germline V lookup: CDR1 MNHNS, CDR2 SASEGT. Amplification yielded TCR beta CDR3 regions, with RNA transcripts as the source. During a first-round RT-PCR of the TCR CDR3, the HTBI primer set was used. TCRdb re-analysed the multiplex PCR reads in MiXCR, keeping a single row per CDR3 protein. Here the sample spans about 840,000 distinct CDR3 sequences, about two fifths being singletons. This rearrangement joins TRBV6-1 to TRBJ1-1; 8 bases are shared with TRBD1. The sample taken for sequencing was blood. The sequence was obtained from a man aged 18 to 29 with Graves' hyperthyroidism. DNA of the CDR3: TGTGCCAGCCTTCTTTCGACAGGGGAGGGCACTGAAGCTTTCTTT. This sequence encodes CASLLSTGEGTEAFF.